Below, 21 T cell receptor beta chains from the same sample are listed, as sequenced in a study of control samples from healthy donors and cancer patients. Sequencing was performed with immunoSEQ multiplex PCR; in TCRdb, only in-frame clones are kept and a portion is missing. Of approximately 9,900 clones listed, around 90% are singletons. Sequencing was carried out using PBMCs. These receptors were obtained from a man aged 55 to 69 with colorectal cancer.

This clone was picked up one time. The chain employs TRBV28 and TRBJ1-2, with TRBD1 as a possible D gene (5 bases). The CDR3 has 16 amino acids. Looked up from germline, CDR1 is MDHEN and CDR2 is SYDVKM. Trimming took 3 bases from V and 4 from J, leaving 18 bases between them. The CDR3 DNA reads TGTGCCAGCAGTTTCCAGACTGAAAACGGGGGCTATGGCTACACCTTC. This encodes CASSFQTENGGYGYTF.

The CDR3: CASSQDRGRGNTIYF. The CDR3, as DNA: TGTGCCAGCAGCCAAGATAGAGGGAGGGGAAACACCATATATTTT. J is TRBJ1-3 and V is TRBV4-2, with no clear D. Trimming took 0 bases from V and 4 from J, leaving 10 bases between them. The CDR3 runs to 15 residues. CDR1 is LGHNA, CDR2 YNFKEQ, per germline.

CDR3 protein: CASSELATGLNQPQHF. DNA for the CDR3: TGTGCCAGCAGTGAACTGGCGACAGGACTCAATCAGCCCCAGCATTTT. This sequence joins TRBV2 and TRBJ1-5; possibly TRBD1 for D (6 bases). The CDR3 totals 16 residues. CDR1 is SNHLY, CDR2 FYNNEI, per germline. V was cut by 2 bases and J by 3 bases, with 14 bases left in between.

This clone was seen once. The rearrangement links TRBV3-1 (or the pseudogene TRBV3-2) to TRBJ1-3, with 7 bases fitting TRBD1. The V gene end was trimmed by 0 bases and the J gene end by 4 bases; junction bases not matched to a gene: 6. The V gene's germline CDR1 is LGHDT and CDR2 YNNKEL (reference sequence). The CDR3 is 16 residues long. DNA for the CDR3: TGTGCCAGCAGCCAAGAACCAGGGGGATCGGGAAACACCATATATTTT. It specifies CASSQEPGGSGNTIYF.

The chain combines TRBV4-2 with TRBJ2-7, with D hard to call. CDR1 and CDR2 from the germline V gene are LGHNA and YNFKEQ. The CDR3 runs to 17 residues. The ends were cut back, 1 base at V and 8 bases at J, with 24 bases in the middle. The CDR3 nucleotides read TGTGCCAGCAGCCAAGTCTCAATGGCAGCGATACGTTACCAGCAGTACTTC. Amino acids: CASSQVSMAAIRYQQYF.

This chain connects TRBV11-2 to TRBJ2-7, with 8 bases matching TRBD1. V was pared by 5 bases and J by 6 bases, with 12 bases of the junction left unmatched. The germline gives CDR1 SGHAT, CDR2 FQNNGV. This CDR3 spans 15 amino acids. The CDR3 here is CASSLWTGSTREQYF. CDR3 nucleotide sequence: TGTGCCAGCAGCCTCTGGACAGGGAGCACTCGCGAGCAGTACTTC. Supplemented by reference TRBV11-2 and TRBJ2-7, the full variable domain reads EAGVAQSPRYKIIEKRQSVAFWCNPISGHATLYWYQQILGQGPKLLIQFQNNGVVDDSQLPKDRFSAERLKGVDSTLKIQPAKLEDSAVYLCASSLWTGSTREQYFGPGTRLTVT.

CDR3 sequence reads: CASTRGTKQGSYEQYF. The DNA for the CDR3 is TGTGCCAGCACTCGCGGAACGAAGCAGGGGTCCTACGAGCAGTACTTC. This chain connects TRBV28 to TRBJ2-7, with D tentatively TRBD1 (6 bases). The germline V gene has CDR1 MDHEN and CDR2 SYDVKM. The CDR3 contains 16 residues. The V and J ends lost 7 bases and 1 base respectively, with 20 bases between them.

V and J are TRBV11-2 and TRBJ2-5; 12 nucleotides align to TRBD2. CDR3 length equals 16 residues. CDR1 SGHAT and CDR2 FQNNGV come from the germline V gene. J was trimmed by 4 bases and V by 5 bases; bases with no gene match: 8. The CDR3 DNA sequence: TGTGCCAGCAGCCACGGACTAGCGGGGTATCGAGAGACCCAGTACTTC. Its translation: CASSHGLAGYRETQYF.

The genes are TRBV4-1 and TRBJ2-1; TRBD1 aligns across 11 bases. The J segment lost 4 bases and the V segment lost 1 base, leaving 0 bases of the junction unmatched. The germline V gene has CDR1 MGHRA and CDR2 YSYEKL. The CDR3 consists of 15 residues. The CDR3 nucleotides are TGCGCCAGCAGCCAAGGGGACAGGGGGTACAATGAGCAGTTCTTC. Residues: CASSQGDRGYNEQFF.

The chain couples TRBV28 to TRBJ2-7; D may be TRBD1 (5 bases). The CDR3 extends over 16 amino acids. CDR1 MDHEN and CDR2 SYDVKM come from the germline V gene. V lost 6 bases, J lost 2 bases, and 20 bases lay in between. In DNA form, the CDR3 reads TGTGCCAGCAGCTCCCCCACGCAGGGTTGGCCCTACGAGCAGTACTTC. As protein: CASSSPTQGWPYEQYF.

The genes are TRBV7-2 and TRBJ1-5; D unclear. The V gene's germline CDR1 is SGHTA and CDR2 FQGNSA. Trimming stripped 5 bases from V and 3 bases from J, with 20 bases between. The CDR3 is made up of 17 amino acids. The DNA for the CDR3 is TGTGCCAGCAGCGATTTTCACGGTCAGGCAACCAATCAGCCCCAGCATTTT. The encoded protein is CASSDFHGQATNQPQHF.

The gene calls are TRBV4-3 and TRBJ1-4; D may be TRBD1 (5 bases). Germline values: CDR1 LGHNA, CDR2 YSLEER. CDR3 length: 14 residues. V was trimmed by 3 bases and J by 8 bases, leaving 13 bases between them. This chain's CDR3 is CASSHRVEGEKLFF. CDR3 nucleotides: TGCGCCAGCAGCCACAGGGTAGAAGGCGAAAAACTGTTTTTT.

J is TRBJ2-5 and V is TRBV4-3, with D possibly matching TRBD1 (5 bases). Germline V gene sequence: CDR1 LGHNA, CDR2 YSLEER. V was trimmed by 0 bases and J by 4 bases, leaving 15 bases between them. The CDR3 has 16 residues. Here the CDR3 DNA reads TGCGCCAGCAGCCAAGAATTACAGGCTAAGGGAGAGACCCAGTACTTC. Translating gives CASSQELQAKGETQYF.

The J gene is TRBJ1-2, the V gene TRBV19, with TRBD1 as a possible D gene (5 bases). The CDR3 contains 16 residues. Germline V gene sequence: CDR1 LNHDA, CDR2 SQIVND (reference sequence). The V gene lost 1 base and the J gene lost 0 bases, with 12 bases spanning the gap. CDR3 nucleotides: TGTGCCAGTAGTATAGGGTACACAGGCCCTAACTATGGCTACACCTTC. This codes for CASSIGYTGPNYGYTF.

V usage is TRBV5-4 and J usage is TRBJ1-1; D unresolved. The CDR3 length is 14 residues. V lost 0 bases and J 6 bases, leaving 12 bases between the germline ends. Germline V gene sequence: CDR1 SGHNT, CDR2 YYREEE (reference sequence). CDR3 in amino acids: CASSLAGTGAEAFF. The DNA for the CDR3 is TGTGCCAGCAGCTTGGCAGGAACTGGTGCTGAAGCTTTCTTT.

The V gene is TRBV7-2, the J gene TRBJ1-1; no reliable D call. V shed 0 bases and J shed 1 base, with 9 bases lying between them. The germline gives CDR1 SGHTA, CDR2 FQGNSA. This CDR3 comprises 15 residues. CDR3: CASSLASAGNTEAFF. The CDR3 DNA sequence: TGTGCCAGCAGCTTAGCCTCGGCAGGGAACACTGAAGCTTTCTTT.

The chain carries TRBV6-2 or TRBV6-3 and TRBJ1-2, with a tentative D call TRBD1 (5 bases). Germline CDR1 and CDR2: MNHEY and SVGEGT. V was cut by 0 bases and J by 5 bases, with 16 bases left in between. The CDR3 loop spans 16 amino acids. Here the CDR3 reads CASSYSNPGFGYGYTF. CDR3 nucleotide sequence: TGTGCCAGCAGTTACTCCAACCCAGGGTTTGGGTATGGCTACACCTTC.

V usage is TRBV4-3 and J usage is TRBJ1-5, with 7 bases aligning to TRBD1. The CDR3 has 16 residues. Germline lookup yields CDR1 LGHNA and CDR2 YSLEER. Germline trimming cut 2 bases from V and 0 bases from J; bases unmatched to any gene: 4. CDR3 residues: CASSQHRGGSNQPQHF. CDR3 coding DNA: TGCGCCAGCAGCCAACACAGGGGTGGTAGCAATCAGCCCCAGCATTTT.

V gene TRBV5-1 combines with J gene TRBJ2-6, with D unresolved. The germline V gene encodes CDR1 SGHRS and CDR2 YFSETQ. Trimming took 0 bases from V and 0 from J, leaving 4 bases between them. This CDR3 contains 15 residues. The CDR3 DNA sequence: TGCGCCAGCAGCTTGGAGTACTCTGGGGCCAACGTCCTGACTTTC. Protein product: CASSLEYSGANVLTF.

V and J are TRBV25-1 and TRBJ2-7; D is perhaps TRBD2 (6 bases). This CDR3 region has 12 residues. Per germline, CDR1 MGHDK and CDR2 SYGVNS. V was shortened by 9 bases and J by 0 bases, with 9 bases between the two germline ends. CDR3 sequence: CASAGSSYEQYF. The CDR3, as DNA: TGTGCCAGTGCGGGATCCTCCTACGAGCAGTACTTC.

Only one count was recorded for this clone. The V and J genes are TRBV5-4 and TRBJ1-3, with 7 bases that match TRBD1. The CDR3 sequence is 13 residues long. V lost 9 bases and J lost 4; bases outside the gene matches: 7. In germline, CDR1 is SGHNT, CDR2 YYREEE (reference sequence). The CDR3 bases are TGTGCCACACAACCACAGGGGGGAAACACCATATATTTT. Protein product: CATQPQGGNTIYF. The whole variable domain, remainder taken from reference TRBV5-4 and TRBJ1-3, is ETGVTQSPTHLIKTRGQQVTLRCSSQSGHNTVSWYQQALGQGPQFIFQYYREEENGRGNFPPRFSGLQFPNYSSELNVNALELDDSALYLCATQPQGGNTIYFGEGSWLTVV.